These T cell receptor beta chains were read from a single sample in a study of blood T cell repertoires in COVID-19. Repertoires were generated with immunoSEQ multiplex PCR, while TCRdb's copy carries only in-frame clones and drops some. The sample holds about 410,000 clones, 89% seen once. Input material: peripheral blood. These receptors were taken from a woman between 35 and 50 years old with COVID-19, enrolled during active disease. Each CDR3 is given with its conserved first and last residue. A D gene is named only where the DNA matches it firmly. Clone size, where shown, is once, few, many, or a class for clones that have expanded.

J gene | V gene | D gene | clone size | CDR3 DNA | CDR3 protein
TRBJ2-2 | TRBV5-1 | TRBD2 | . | TGCGCCAGCAGCCCTATGAGCGGGGGGGCTACCGGGGAGCTGTTTTTT | CASSPMSGGATGELFF
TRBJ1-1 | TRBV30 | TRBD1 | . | TGTGCCTGGAGTGGGGCCGGGACAGGGACCACTGAAGCTTTCTTT | CAWSGAGTGTTEAFF
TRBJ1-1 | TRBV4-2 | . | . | TGTGCCAGCAGTACTTCTGAATCGTCCACTGAAGCTTTCTTT | CASSTSESSTEAFF
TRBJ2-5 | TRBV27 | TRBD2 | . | TGTGCCAGCAGTTTTGTAGTCGGGGGGGAGACCCAGTACTTC | CASSFVVGGETQYF
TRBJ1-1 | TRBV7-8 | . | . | TGTGCCAGCAGCTTGGGGTCGGGGGGCACTGAAGCTTTCTTT | CASSLGSGGTEAFF
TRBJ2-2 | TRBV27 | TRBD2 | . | TGTGCCAGCAGTCCGCTAGCGGGGGCGAACACCGGGGAGCTGTTTTTT | CASSPLAGANTGELFF
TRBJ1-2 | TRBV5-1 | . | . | TGCGCCAGTCGGGATACGGACCAGGCCTACACCTTC | CASRDTDQAYTF
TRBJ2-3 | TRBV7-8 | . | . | TGTGCCAGCACCTCCCGATTAGGGGAAGATACGCAGTATTTT | CASTSRLGEDTQYF
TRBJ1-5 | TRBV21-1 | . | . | TGTGCCAGCAGCAAAGAAGACCGGGACAGGGTACAGCGGAGCAATCAGCCCCAGCATTTT | CASSKEDRDRVQRSNQPQHF
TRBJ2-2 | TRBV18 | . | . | TGTGCCAGCTCACCACTCCTCCCGTACACCGGGGAGCTGTTTTTT | CASSPLLPYTGELFF
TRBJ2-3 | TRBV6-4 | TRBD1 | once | TGTGCCAGCAGTGGCCGGGGACAGGGCGCGATGAGCACAGATACGCAGTATTTT | CASSGRGQGAMSTDTQYF
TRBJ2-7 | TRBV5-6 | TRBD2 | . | TGTGCCAGCAGCTGGGGGGGTTACGAGCAGTACTTC | CASSWGGYEQYF
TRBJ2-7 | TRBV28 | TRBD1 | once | TGTGCCAGCAGTTACGGACAGGGGTTCTACGAGCAGTACTTC | CASSYGQGFYEQYF
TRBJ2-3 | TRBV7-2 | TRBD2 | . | TGTGCCAGCAGCAGCCGGGTAGCGGGCAACACAGATACGCAGTATTTT | CASSSRVAGNTDTQYF
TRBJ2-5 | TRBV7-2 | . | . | TGTGCCAGCAGCTTAGGTCGCGGGGCTAAAGAGACCCAGTACTTC | CASSLGRGAKETQYF
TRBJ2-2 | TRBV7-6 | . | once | TGTGCCAGCAGCTTAGGCGGGATCCCGACCTTGGGGGAGCTGTTTTTT | CASSLGGIPTLGELFF
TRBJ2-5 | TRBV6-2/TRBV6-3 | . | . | TGTGCCAGCAGTTACTCCCCCGGCAGGGCACAAGAGACCCAGTACTTC | CASSYSPGRAQETQYF
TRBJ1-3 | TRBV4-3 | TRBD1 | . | TGCGCCAGCAGCCCACAGGGGGGGACTGGAAACACCATATATTTT | CASSPQGGTGNTIYF
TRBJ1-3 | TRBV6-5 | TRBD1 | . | TGTGCCAGCATCGAGGGGGCGCCTGGAAACACCATATATTTT | CASIEGAPGNTIYF
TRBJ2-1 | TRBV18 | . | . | TGTGCCAGCTCACCACGGCGGAGCTCCTACAATGAGCAGTTCTTC | CASSPRRSSYNEQFF
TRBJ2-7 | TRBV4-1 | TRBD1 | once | TGCGCCAGCAGCCAAGACCCACGGGGTTCGGACAGGGGTTCTACCTACGAGCAGTACTTC | CASSQDPRGSDRGSTYEQYF
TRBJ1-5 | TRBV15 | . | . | TGTGCCACCAGCAGAGATCAGGGTTTTCAGCCCCAGCATTTT | CATSRDQGFQPQHF
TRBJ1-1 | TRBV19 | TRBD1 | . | TGTGCCAGTAGTAGGGGACAGATGAACACTGAAGCTTTCTTT | CASSRGQMNTEAFF
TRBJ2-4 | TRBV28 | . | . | TGTGCCAGCGTTGGGGGCAGCCATGGATTGAGGAACATTCAGTACTTC | CASVGGSHGLRNIQYF
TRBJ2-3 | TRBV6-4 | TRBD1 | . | TGTGCCAGCAGTGACTCTAGGACAGGGGACACAGATACGCAGTATTTT | CASSDSRTGDTDTQYF
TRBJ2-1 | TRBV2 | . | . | TGTGCCAGCAAGAGGGTTGGGTACAATGAGCAGTTCTTC | CASKRVGYNEQFF
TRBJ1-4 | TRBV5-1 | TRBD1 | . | TGCGCCAGCAGCGCGGGACAGGGGGCCTATGAAAAACTGTTTTTT | CASSAGQGAYEKLFF